This TCR beta chain was recovered during a study of T cells in Graves' hyperthyroidism and ophthalmopathy. Study as a whole: Initial diagnosis, before any treatment, was when peripheral blood was collected.

Amplification of TCR beta CDR3 regions used RNA as the template. The TCR CDR3 was amplified in a first-round RT-PCR using the HTBI primer set. TCRdb re-analysed the multiplex PCR reads in MiXCR, keeping a single row per CDR3 protein. The sample holds about 250,000 distinct CDR3 sequences, around 25% seen once. Findings and limits, study-wide: Ophthalmopathy was model-predicted a median around 6.7 months pre-onset. Appearing also in blood were most of the thyroid clonotypes expanded above 0.001. Ophthalmopathy could be told apart from stable hyperthyroidism with a 13 V-J model.

Germline values: CDR1 MNHEY, CDR2 SMNVEV (reference sequence). This CDR3 is built from 16 residues. V lost 5 bases and J 5 bases, leaving 21 bases between the germline ends. This clonotype was seen at least ten times. Its antigen is undetermined. The receptor comes from a woman aged 40 to 50 with Graves' ophthalmopathy. The sample consisted of blood. The chain employs TRBV27 and TRBJ1-2; D is possibly TRBD1 (6 bases). The CDR3 protein is CASSPLGGRAPYGYTF. In DNA form, the CDR3 reads TGTGCCAGCAGTCCCCTCGGGGGGCGAGCTCCATATGGCTACACCTTC.